The 18 T cell receptor beta chains in this list originate from one sample, sequenced in a study of blood T cell repertoires in COVID-19. Sequenced by immunoSEQ multiplex PCR; TCRdb stores in-frame clones only, minus some. The sample has over 30,000 clones; approximately 71% are singletons. Material: peripheral blood. The receptors derive from a human donor in a cohort sampled during active COVID-19.

The chain combines TRBV2 with TRBJ2-2; tentatively, D is TRBD1 (8 bases). V was clipped by 6 bases and J by 7 bases, with 18 bases between them. The CDR3 is made up of 15 amino acids. Germline values: CDR1 SNHLY, CDR2 FYNNEI. The CDR3 loop reads CASSAGQGGSGELFF. The CDR3, as DNA: TGTGCCAGCAGCGCCGGACAGGGCGGGAGCGGGGAGCTGTTTTTT.

The chain uses TRBV28 and TRBJ1-2; weak D call: TRBD1 (5 bases). With 6 bases removed from V and 2 bases from J, the gap between germline ends came to 13 bases. Per germline, CDR1 MDHEN and CDR2 SYDVKM. The CDR3 covers 14 residues. As DNA, the CDR3 is TGTGCCAGCAGCCCTCGGGAGGGGAACTATGGCTACACCTTC. Encoded protein: CASSPREGNYGYTF.

The genes are TRBV11-2 and TRBJ1-1, with a weak D call TRBD1 (5 bases). CDR1 and CDR2 from the germline V gene are SGHAT and FQNNGV. V was clipped by 0 bases and J by 4 bases, with 15 bases between them. The CDR3 is 16 residues long. The CDR3 spells CASSLEAGGVSTEAFF. As DNA, the CDR3 is TGTGCCAGCAGCTTAGAGGCTGGAGGGGTGTCCACTGAAGCTTTCTTT.

The rearrangement links TRBV15 to TRBJ2-5, with TRBD1 matching over 9 bases. The V gene end was trimmed by 0 bases and the J gene end by 5 bases; junction bases not matched to a gene: 13. Germline loops: CDR1 LNHNV, CDR2 YYDKDF (reference sequence). This CDR3 is built from 18 residues. CDR3 amino acids: CATSRENYRGLRGETQYF. The CDR3, as DNA: TGTGCCACCAGCAGAGAAAACTACAGGGGGCTGAGGGGGGAGACCCAGTACTTC. Full variable domain (outside the CDR3, taken from reference TRBV15 and TRBJ2-5): DAMVIQNPRYQVTQFGKPVTLSCSQTLNHNVMYWYQQKSSQAPKLLFHYYDKDFNNEADTPDNFQSRRPNTSFCFLDIRSPGLGDTAMYLCATSRENYRGLRGETQYFGPGTRLLVL.

This clone showed up just a few times. V usage is TRBV5-1 and J usage is TRBJ2-3; maybe TRBD2 (6 bases). Trimming removed 0 bases from V and 2 bases from J, with 7 bases in between. CDR1 is SGHRS and CDR2 is YFSETQ in the germline V gene. This CDR3 is built from 14 residues. The CDR3 sequence is CASSLADYTDTQYF. The CDR3 coding sequence is TGCGCCAGCAGCTTGGCGGACTACACAGATACGCAGTATTTT.

The chain couples TRBV19 to TRBJ1-2, with D tentatively TRBD1 (5 bases). Trimming took off 3 bases at V and 5 bases at J, with 10 bases between the two ends. Germline CDR1 LNHDA, CDR2 SQIVND (reference sequence). The CDR3 has 13 amino acids. CDR3 sequence (DNA): TGTGCCAGTAGTATCTCAAGGGGTTATGGCTACACCTTC. Translation gives CASSISRGYGYTF.

This chain connects TRBV29-1 to TRBJ2-4; TRBD1 matches at 11 bases. The CDR3 runs to 14 residues. Trimming at V came to 5 bases and at J to 7 bases, leaving 7 bases not matched to a gene. The germline CDR1 and CDR2 sequences are SQVTM and ANQGSEA. CDR3 sequence reads: CSVIPWTGGNIQYF. In nucleotides, the CDR3 is TGCAGCGTTATCCCTTGGACAGGGGGCAACATTCAGTACTTC.

The gene calls are TRBV9 and TRBJ2-7; no clear D. The CDR3 extends over 14 amino acids. V was pared by 4 bases and J by 5 bases, with 16 bases between. CDR1 and CDR2 from the germline V gene are SGDLS and YYNGEE. The CDR3 is CASSPHERRNEQYF. CDR3 coding DNA: TGTGCCAGCAGCCCTCATGAGCGACGGAACGAGCAGTACTTC.

This clone was found a few times. The V call is TRBV5-6, the J call TRBJ2-7; D is perhaps TRBD1 (5 bases). V was shortened by 0 bases and J by 5 bases, with 15 bases between the two germline ends. This CDR3 spans 15 amino acids. Germline CDR1 SGHDT, CDR2 YYEEEE. The DNA of the CDR3 is TGTGCCAGCAGCTTGGGGGCAGGGTACGGAGACGAGCAGTACTTC. This translates into CASSLGAGYGDEQYF.

This clone was found once. The rearrangement joins TRBV2 to TRBJ1-5; D possibly corresponds to TRBD1 (6 bases). V was trimmed by 8 bases and J by 4 bases, leaving 15 bases between them. The CDR3 covers 14 residues. The germline gives CDR1 SNHLY, CDR2 FYNNEI. The CDR3 sequence is CASGEGRGNQPQHF. CDR3 nucleotide sequence: TGTGCCAGCGGAGAGGGCAGGGGTAATCAGCCCCAGCATTTT.

This clone appeared a single time. The chain's CDR3 is CASSQGLAAEGEQFF. The CDR3 DNA reads as TGCGCCAGCAGCCAAGGACTAGCGGCTGAAGGTGAGCAGTTCTTC. V gene TRBV4-1 combines with J gene TRBJ2-1; 9 nucleotides line up with TRBD2. This CDR3 has 15 residues. The J segment lost 9 bases and the V segment lost 1 base, leaving 7 bases of the junction unmatched. Germline V gives CDR1 MGHRA, CDR2 YSYEKL.

This clone was observed a single time. The V and J genes are TRBV5-1 and TRBJ2-1, with 7 bases identical to TRBD1. Unmatched junction bases numbered 12, after V lost 5 bases and J lost 7 bases. The CDR3 is made up of 15 amino acids. In germline, CDR1 is SGHRS, CDR2 YFSETQ. CDR3 DNA sequence: TGCGCCAGCAGTCAGGGACCCAGGGGGACGAATGAGCAGTTCTTC. Translation gives CASSQGPRGTNEQFF.

The J gene is TRBJ2-3, the V gene TRBV6-5, with D possibly TRBD2 on 6 matching bases. Germline lookup yields CDR1 MNHEY and CDR2 SVGAGI. Deletions cut 4 bases from V and 2 bases from J, with 13 bases between. This CDR3 region has 15 residues. The CDR3 nucleotides are TGTGCCAGCAGTTTACGGGGGTGGTTCACAGATACGCAGTATTTT. Translated, it gives CASSLRGWFTDTQYF.

The J gene is TRBJ2-1, the V gene TRBV7-2, with 9 bases aligning to TRBD1. Germline trimming cut 1 base from V and 9 bases from J; bases unmatched to any gene: 7. Germline assignment: CDR1 SGHTA and CDR2 FQGNSA. The CDR3 is 15 residues long. The CDR3 reads CASSLVLGQGSEQFF. The CDR3 DNA follows: TGTGCCAGCAGCTTAGTACTGGGACAGGGTAGTGAGCAGTTCTTC.

The chain has TRBV7-8 and TRBJ2-1; 8 nucleotides line up with TRBD2. The CDR3 totals 15 residues. V trimming: 5 bases; J trimming: 4 bases; junction bases outside the gene matches: 7. Looked up from germline, CDR1 is SGHVS and CDR2 is FQNEAQ. In DNA, the CDR3 is TGTGCCAGCAGCCCCCGACTAGCGAGTTACAATGAGCAGTTCTTC. This encodes CASSPRLASYNEQFF.

The sample holds a few counts of this clone. DNA for the CDR3: TGTGCCAGCAGCTATAAATCCGGGACAGTCGGTTCACCCCTCCACTTT. It codes for CASSYKSGTVGSPLHF. J is TRBJ1-6 and V is TRBV7-2, with 7 nucleotides matching TRBD1. V shed 4 bases, J shed 9 bases, and the junction held 12 bases outside the gene matches. The CDR3 contains 16 residues. The germline gives CDR1 SGHTA, CDR2 FQGNSA.

This chain connects TRBV10-2 to TRBJ1-1, with D perhaps TRBD1 (6 bases). Germline loops: CDR1 WSHSY, CDR2 SAAADI. The CDR3 is 13 amino acids. Trimming removed 6 bases at V and 4 bases at J, with 12 bases between. The CDR3 coding sequence is TGCGCCAGCAGGGATCAGGGGACCACTGAAGCTTTCTTT. Translating it yields CASRDQGTTEAFF.

The rearrangement uses TRBV5-1 and TRBJ2-5; 7 bases align to TRBD1. The CDR3 has 16 amino acids. J lost 0 bases, V lost 4 bases, and 9 bases had no gene match. CDR1 and CDR2 from the germline V gene are SGHRS and YFSETQ. Here the CDR3 reads CASSTTGTEYQETQYF. The CDR3, as DNA: TGCGCCAGCAGCACGACCGGGACAGAGTACCAAGAGACCCAGTACTTC.